These 29 T cell receptor beta chains originate from one sample sequenced in a study of T cells expressing NK-cell markers. Reanalyzing the 5' RACE reads, TCRdb keeps one entry per CDR3 protein, without DNA. Its listing shows some 460,000 distinct CDR3 sequences. Sequencing used blood T cells: a sorted CD56 or NKG2C T cell subset, CD4+ or CD8+ T cells, or bulk PBMC T cells (not recorded which). The source of these receptors is a woman aged 50 to 60 in good health.

The V and J genes are TRBV20-1 and TRBJ2-3. The CDR3 sequence is 13 residues long. Germline lookup yields CDR1 DFQATT and CDR2 SNEGSKA (reference sequence). The CDR3 protein is CSAKGAVPDTQYF.

The CDR3 here is CSARDRGLRETQYF. The J gene is TRBJ2-5, the V gene TRBV20-1; TCRdb reports TRBD1, a call that lacks DNA to check it against. CDR1 and CDR2 (germline): DFQATT, SNEGSKA (reference sequence). The CDR3 length is 14 residues.

This chain links TRBV7-6 with TRBJ1-4; TCRdb gives TRBD1 as the D gene, but with no DNA this cannot be confirmed. The length of the CDR3 is 15 residues. Germline values: CDR1 SGHVS, CDR2 FNYEAQ. The CDR3 sequence is CASSPRGGANEKLFF.

The rearrangement links TRBV2 to TRBJ1-2; the D call of TRBD1 rests on TCRdb alone, since no DNA is present to check it. Germline CDR1 is SNHLY and CDR2 is FYNNEI. CDR3 length: 15 amino acids. This chain's CDR3 is CASSESGPPNYGYTF. The whole variable domain, remainder taken from reference TRBV2 and TRBJ1-2, is EPEVTQTPSHQVTQMGQEVILRCVPISNHLYFYWYRQILGQKVEFLVSFYNNEISEKSEIFDDQFSVERPDGSNFTLKIRSTKLEDSAMYFCASSESGPPNYGYTFGSGTRLTVV.

The rearrangement joins TRBV29-1 to TRBJ1-5. Looked up from germline, CDR1 is SQVTM and CDR2 is ANQGSEA. The CDR3 consists of 13 residues. CDR3 region: CSVLPDWGQPQHF.

The chain is built from TRBV5-1 and TRBJ2-7. The CDR3 is 14 amino acids. Germline V gene sequence: CDR1 SGHRS, CDR2 YFSETQ. CDR3 residues: CASRAVGASYEQYF.

The J gene is TRBJ1-6, the V gene TRBV20-1; the D call from TCRdb, TRBD1, cannot be confirmed without DNA. Germline values: CDR1 DFQATT, CDR2 SNEGSKA (reference sequence). CDR3 length: 13 amino acids. CDR3: CSARPRGDSPLHF.

This chain links TRBV5-6 with TRBJ2-1; TCRdb calls TRBD2, which cannot be checked without DNA. The CDR3 runs to 14 residues. The V gene's germline CDR1 is SGHDT and CDR2 YYEEEE. CDR3 protein: CASSHPGLAGEQFF.

V and J are TRBV6-2 or TRBV6-3 and TRBJ2-5. The CDR3 is 13 residues long. The germline CDR1 and CDR2 sequences are MNHEY and SVGEGT. The CDR3 sequence: CATIGATQGTQYF.

The chain uses TRBV5-1 and TRBJ2-6. Germline CDR1 reads SGHRS; CDR2 reads YFSETQ. The CDR3 extends over 16 amino acids. The CDR3 sequence is CASSFGSRAGANVLTF.

The V and J genes are TRBV5-4 and TRBJ2-4. Looked up from germline, CDR1 is SGHNT and CDR2 is YYREEE (reference sequence). The CDR3 runs 14 residues. This chain's CDR3 is CASSLGVGINIQYF.

The chain couples TRBV15 to TRBJ2-1; the D call from TCRdb, TRBD1, cannot be confirmed without DNA. Germline V gene data show CDR1 as LNHNV and CDR2 as YYDKDF (reference sequence). There are 15 residues in the CDR3. The CDR3 is CATSLSGQGLDEQFF.

The chain employs TRBV15 and TRBJ2-6. Germline V gene data show CDR1 as LNHNV and CDR2 as YYDKDF (reference sequence). The CDR3 is 15 residues long. CDR3 sequence reads: CATSRENSGANVLTF.

The chain uses TRBV20-1 and TRBJ2-1; TCRdb selects TRBD2, and the lack of DNA leaves this call unchecked. CDR1 and CDR2 (germline): DFQATT, SNEGSKA (reference sequence). The CDR3 is made up of 14 amino acids. The CDR3 sequence: CSARRLAGSVEQFF.

The chain recombines TRBV11-2 with TRBJ1-5; the D call from TCRdb, TRBD1, cannot be confirmed without DNA. CDR3 length equals 15 residues. Germline V gene sequence: CDR1 SGHAT, CDR2 FQNNGV. The chain's CDR3 is CASSFDRVNNQPQHF.

The V and J genes are TRBV19 and TRBJ2-7; TCRdb selects TRBD2, and the lack of DNA leaves this call unchecked. The length of the CDR3 is 14 residues. Germline CDR1 and CDR2: LNHDA and SQIVND (reference sequence). The CDR3 sequence: CASSRTSGSHEQYF.

The rearrangement links TRBV6-5 to TRBJ2-2; TCRdb names TRBD1, which stays unverified in the absence of DNA. The CDR3 sequence is 12 residues long. Germline lookup yields CDR1 MNHEY and CDR2 SVGAGI. The CDR3 region is CASTKGPGELFF.

V is TRBV5-1 and J is TRBJ2-3; TCRdb's D gene call, TRBD2, goes unchecked for lack of DNA. The CDR3 length is 15 residues. Germline CDR1 and CDR2: SGHRS and YFSETQ. The CDR3 protein is CASGRTGTSSDTQYF.

V and J are TRBV20-1 and TRBJ1-1; TCRdb returns TRBD1, unconfirmable since there is no DNA. The V gene's germline CDR1 is DFQATT and CDR2 SNEGSKA (reference sequence). CDR3 length equals 14 residues. CDR3: CSARRQGAWTEAFF.

The chain uses TRBV3-1 and TRBJ2-1. CDR1 is LGHDT and CDR2 is YNNKEL in the germline V gene (reference sequence). CDR3 length: 12 amino acids. This CDR3 is CASSQGLREQFF.

The chain combines TRBV15 with TRBJ2-5; TCRdb's D call of TRBD1 is untestable without DNA. Germline V gene data show CDR1 as LNHNV and CDR2 as YYDKDF (reference sequence). There are 14 residues in the CDR3. This CDR3 reads CATSNRGVGETQYF.

This chain links TRBV14 with TRBJ2-1; TCRdb reports TRBD1, a call that lacks DNA to check it against. Germline-derived CDR1 and CDR2 are SGHDN and FVKESK. This CDR3 has 16 amino acids. CDR3: CASSHIASRKNNEQFF.

The V call is TRBV20-1, the J call TRBJ2-1; the D call of TRBD2 rests on TCRdb alone, since no DNA is present to check it. The germline V gene encodes CDR1 DFQATT and CDR2 SNEGSKA (reference sequence). The CDR3 sequence is 12 residues long. This CDR3 reads CSARQGSREQFF.

V usage is TRBV29-1 and J usage is TRBJ2-7. The CDR3 length is 12 residues. Per germline, CDR1 SQVTM and CDR2 ANQGSEA. This CDR3 reads CSVTVLSYEQYF.

This chain connects TRBV5-6 to TRBJ1-1; the D gene TCRdb calls, TRBD1, cannot be checked with no DNA. The germline CDR1 and CDR2 sequences are SGHDT and YYEEEE. This CDR3 contains 15 residues. The CDR3 is CASSIFWTGNTEAFF. The whole variable domain, remainder taken from reference TRBV5-6 and TRBJ1-1, is DAGVTQSPTHLIKTRGQQVTLRCSPKSGHDTVSWYQQALGQGPQFIFQYYEEEERQRGNFPDRFSGHQFPNYSSELNVNALLLGDSALYLCASSIFWTGNTEAFFGQGTRLTVV.

This chain links TRBV10-3 with TRBJ1-1; TCRdb's D gene call, TRBD1, goes unchecked for lack of DNA. Germline V gene lookup returns CDR1 ENHRY and CDR2 SYGVKD. The CDR3 has 16 residues. CDR3 protein: CAISGLPDRRHTEAFF.

This chain links TRBV5-1 with TRBJ2-7; TCRdb proposes TRBD1, but this gene call is untestable without DNA. Germline CDR1 and CDR2: SGHRS and YFSETQ. The CDR3 is 15 residues long. CDR3 region: CASSLVSGFVDEQYF. Drawing the rest from reference TRBV5-1 and TRBJ2-7, the complete variable domain is KAGVTQTPRYLIKTRGQQVTLSCSPISGHRSVSWYQQTPGQGLQFLFEYFSETQRNKGNFPGRFSGRQFSNSRSEMNVSTLELGDSALYLCASSLVSGFVDEQYFGPGTRLTVT.

The chain combines TRBV24-1 with TRBJ2-1; the TRBD1 assignment by TCRdb is unverifiable without DNA. The CDR3 consists of 16 residues. Germline lookup yields CDR1 KGHDR and CDR2 SFDVKD. The CDR3 region is CATSDPTGQGQGEQFF.

The chain has TRBV28 and TRBJ1-2. This CDR3 comprises 15 residues. Germline V lookup: CDR1 MDHEN, CDR2 SYDVKM. The chain's CDR3 is CASSSGSRFNYGYTF.